This TCR beta chain was sequenced during a study of OX40 agonist ivuxolimab in advanced cancers. Study context: At 0.01 to 10 mg/kg, ivuxolimab was administered intravenously to patients every 2 weeks. The mean age was about 61 years, ranging from 23 to 79, with less than 90% of participants male. Study-wide results and caveats: CD4+ and CD8+ blood T cells expanded clonally by week 6 at 0.1 to 3.0 mg/kg.

Trimming removed 0 bases from V and 3 bases from J, with 13 bases in between. Per germline, CDR1 SGHNT and CDR2 YYREEE (reference sequence). CDR3 length: 15 amino acids. Sequencing used immunoSEQ multiplex PCR; TCRdb keeps in-frame clones, though not all of them. The sample consists of some 37,000 clones, over 65% of them appearing once. A note on this clone: Its cognate antigen is unknown.

This sequence joins TRBV5-4 and TRBJ2-7; tentatively, D is TRBD1 (6 bases). This sequence originates from an adult with an advanced solid tumor such as melanoma, head and neck, liver or kidney cancer. Material: CD4+ or CD8+ T cells sorted from blood, obtained in a trial of the OX40 agonist ivuxolimab. Written as DNA, the CDR3 is TGTGCCAGCAGCTTGGTACAGGGCGCCCACTACGAGCAGTACTTC. Translating gives CASSLVQGAHYEQYF.